The rows below give T cell receptor beta chains drawn from one sample of a study of T cell changes during pregnancy in multiple sclerosis. Profiling relied on immunoSEQ multiplex PCR, and the TCRdb table lists in-frame clones only, not all of them. The sample has over 45,000 clones; 91% are singletons. Sequences were derived from CD8+ T cells from peripheral blood mononuclear cells, sampled after pregnancy. All receptors derive from a female donor with multiple sclerosis, enrolled in a pregnancy study. CDR3s leave out the opening cysteine and the closing phenylalanine or tryptophan.

v_call	j_call	cdr3_length	cdr3_aa
TRBV2	TRBJ1-2	13	ASGTNRGLNYGYT
TRBV7-3	TRBJ1-3	13	ASSLSGGFGNTIY
TRBV11-2	TRBJ2-3	13	ASSSSRDRMSTQY
TRBV2	TRBJ1-1	11	ASREAGGTEAF
TRBV19	TRBJ1-2	13	ASSKTGGGSDGYT
TRBV27	TRBJ2-1	12	AASQGQLNNEQF
TRBV4-3	TRBJ1-1	12	ASSQDLSQAEAF
TRBV27	TRBJ2-7	12	ASTKLAGDYEQY
TRBV7-6	TRBJ2-5	12	ASSSWAEKETQY
TRBV27	TRBJ2-7	13	ASSPGDRFSYEQY
TRBV15	TRBJ2-3	11	ATGGAGGDTQY
TRBV2	TRBJ2-7	14	ASRGARQGVSYEQY
TRBV27	TRBJ2-1	13	ASSLWQGYGNEQF
TRBV7-8	TRBJ2-1	13	ASTLLSGAYNEQF
TRBV11-3	TRBJ2-2	12	ASSPQGINGELF
TRBV27	TRBJ2-3	13	ASSHQGRSTDTQY
TRBV6-5	TRBJ2-7	10	ASMEVGYEQY
TRBV9	TRBJ1-2	12	ASSVGQVDYGYT
TRBV27	TRBJ2-7	14	ASNPAGLGGSYEQY
TRBV4-1	TRBJ2-5	17	ASSQDVYGYGRGEETQY
TRBV7-2	TRBJ1-2	12	ASSLVGTGRGYT
TRBV6-5	TRBJ2-7	14	ASSYYRGITSYEQY
TRBV7-4	TRBJ2-7	15	ASSLGSHRADSYEQY
TRBV7-8	TRBJ1-2	13	ASSAELTGVDGYT
TRBV2	TRBJ2-1	13	ASSETAGLYNEQF
TRBV5-1	TRBJ1-5	14	ASSLAPGVANQPQH
TRBV5-6	TRBJ2-2	10	ATTEDTGELF
TRBV4-2	TRBJ2-3	14	ASSQERIRGADTQY
TRBV30	TRBJ2-2	9	AWTVTGELF
TRBV6-5	TRBJ1-2	11	ASSYSQGYGYT
TRBV4-3	TRBJ2-3	13	ASSGMGRNTDTQY
TRBV5-1	TRBJ2-7	9	ASSLLNEQY
TRBV6-5	TRBJ1-4	12	ASRKQGANEKLF
TRBV7-9	TRBJ2-1	13	ASSTPPGQYNEQF
TRBV5-6	TRBJ1-2	14	ASSLEWSVRGDGYT
TRBV5-8	TRBJ2-3	13	ASSLEGRGTDTQY
TRBV14	TRBJ2-2	15	ASSREVGTGITGELF
TRBV27	TRBJ1-1	9	ASLGGVEAF
TRBV6-5	TRBJ2-7	12	ASGGTTRTYEQY
TRBV30	TRBJ1-1	11	AWSVAGWTEAF
TRBV10-1	TRBJ2-1	14	ASSDPSGSSYNEQF
TRBV6-6	TRBJ1-2	9	ASSYEFGYT
TRBV29-1	TRBJ1-2	12	SVKDREVNYGYT
TRBV7-6	TRBJ2-7	11	ASTPLSSYEQY
TRBV6-5	TRBJ2-1	12	ASSPGSSYNEQF